Listed here is a single T cell receptor beta chain. Which antigen it targets is not known. No base qualities exist here, and no much larger clone lies one base off it. This entry comes from a study of blood T cell repertoires in COVID-19 (dated by TCRdb to 2020 to 2022). Study-wide context: The collaborator samples originated in the United States, Italy and Spain and spanned the acute and convalescent phases of COVID-19. The prospective study material was composed of cDNA or gDNA derived from T cells, B-cell-depleted T cells, or PBMCs. Subjects who had been exposed to COVID-19, were actively infected with it, or had recovered from it provided the deeply sampled blood TCRbeta repertoires that made up the dataset. The repertoires were released in a freely available public database meant as a resource for research on the immune response to SARS-CoV-2. Samples were obtained from the ongoing ImmuneRACE study (first 160 participants) and from 1,000 to 1,500 subjects provided by 6 global collaborators. A de-identified subject ID, COVID-19 status, age in years and sex were almost always included in the sample metadata. Where available, HLA class I and class II types were taken from metadata supplied by the sample provider and were not determined by assay-based typing. Overall study outcomes, separate from this receptor: The quantity of clinical and demographic metadata differed by source and by participant and was supplied without curation.

Participants in the prospective study were aged 18 to 89 years, lived in approximately 26 United States geographic areas, and enrolled through a virtual design. Cohort assignment in the prospective study relied on participant-reported clinical history from a screening survey and a study questionnaire. Recovered participants in ImmuneRACE Cohort 3 were defined as having two consecutive negative NP/OP PCR tests, clearance from a healthcare professional, or resolution of symptoms. Mobile phlebotomists in the prospective study collected whole blood, serum and a nasopharyngeal or oropharyngeal swab from every participant. Over a 2-month period, participants in the prospective study had the option of providing additional blood draws and questionnaires. Before DNA extraction, blood samples from the prospective study were shipped at room temperature or frozen. TCRbeta CDR3 regions were amplified from genomic DNA by means of the immunoSEQ Assay, a bias-controlled multiplex PCR. Turning to the authors' computational methods: Within the assay, amplification of reference gene primers was used to estimate how many nucleated cells each sample contained. Sequence reads were collapsed and filtered to measure the absolute abundance of every unique TCRbeta CDR3 rearrangement. Productive Simpson clonality was computed per sample as the square root of Simpson's diversity index over productive rearrangements. TCRdb carries this immuneACCESS record with in-frame sequences only. Its versions omit some clonotypes, under half of them owing to an unresolved V gene in the studies checked, with the rest unexplained. That table is the source of V, J and clone size, and D and trimming were worked out from the DNA. Counted in this sample were approximately 150,000 clones; less than 90% of them appeared once. The top ten constitute nearly 8% of the sample.

The CDR3 numbers 13 residues from cysteine through phenylalanine. The kept DNA is CDR3 alone, 39 bases in frame from the first base. The germline V and J ends show losses of 6 bases and 4 bases respectively, and no gene match explains 4 bases of the junction. CDR1 and CDR2, per the germline V gene (reference sequence), are MNHEY and SMNVEV. Sample: PBMCs or T cells enriched from blood (not recorded which). The source is a woman in her 50s who had recovered from COVID-19. Recombination joined TRBV27 with TRBJ1-1, and TRBD1 aligns with 8 junction nucleotides. For the CDR3, the sequence is CASRTGTGTEAFF. In nucleotides, the sequence is TGTGCCAGCAGGACCGGGACAGGCACTGAAGCTTTCTTT.